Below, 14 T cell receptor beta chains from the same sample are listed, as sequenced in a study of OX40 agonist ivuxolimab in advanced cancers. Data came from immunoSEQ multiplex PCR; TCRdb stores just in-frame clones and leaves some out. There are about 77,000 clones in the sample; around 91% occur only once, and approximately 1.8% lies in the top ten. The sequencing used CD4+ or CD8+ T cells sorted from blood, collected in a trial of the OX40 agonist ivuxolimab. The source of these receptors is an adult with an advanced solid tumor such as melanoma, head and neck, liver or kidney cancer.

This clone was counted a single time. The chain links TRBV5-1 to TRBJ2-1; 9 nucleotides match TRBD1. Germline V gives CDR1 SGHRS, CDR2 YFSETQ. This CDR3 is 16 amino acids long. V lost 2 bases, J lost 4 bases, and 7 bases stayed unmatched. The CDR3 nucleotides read TGCGCCAGCAGCTTAACCGGGACAGGGTTTTACAATGAGCAGTTCTTC. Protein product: CASSLTGTGFYNEQFF.

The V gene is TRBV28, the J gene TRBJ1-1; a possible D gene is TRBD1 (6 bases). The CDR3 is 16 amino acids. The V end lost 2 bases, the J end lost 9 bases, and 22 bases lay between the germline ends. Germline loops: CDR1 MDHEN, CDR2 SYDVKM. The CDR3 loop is CASSLGAGGGGLKAFF. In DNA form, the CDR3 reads TGTGCCAGCAGTTTAGGTGCCGGGGGGGGCGGATTAAAAGCTTTCTTT. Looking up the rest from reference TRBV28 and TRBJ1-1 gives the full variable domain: DVKVTQSSRYLVKRTGEKVFLECVQDMDHENMFWYRQDPGLGLRLIYFSYDVKMKEKGDIPEGYSVSREKKERFSLILESASTNQTSMYLCASSLGAGGGGLKAFFGQGTRLTVV.

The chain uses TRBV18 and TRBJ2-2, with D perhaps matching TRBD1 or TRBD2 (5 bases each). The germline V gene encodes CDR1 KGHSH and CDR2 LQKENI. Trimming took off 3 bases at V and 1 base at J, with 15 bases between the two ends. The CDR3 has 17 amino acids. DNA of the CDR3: TGTGCCAGCTCACCCACTCAGGGACCAGGGAACACCGGGGAGCTGTTTTTT. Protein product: CASSPTQGPGNTGELFF.

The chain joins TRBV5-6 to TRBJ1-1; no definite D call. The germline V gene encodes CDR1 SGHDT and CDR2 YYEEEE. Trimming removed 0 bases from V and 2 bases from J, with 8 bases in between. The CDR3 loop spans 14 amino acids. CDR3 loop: CASSLGAGNTEAFF. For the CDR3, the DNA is TGTGCCAGCAGCTTGGGTGCGGGAAACACTGAAGCTTTCTTT.

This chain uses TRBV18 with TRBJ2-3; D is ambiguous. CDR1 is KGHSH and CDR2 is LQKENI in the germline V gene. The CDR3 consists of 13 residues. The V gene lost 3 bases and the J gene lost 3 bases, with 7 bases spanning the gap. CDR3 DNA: TGTGCCAGCTCACCTCACCAAACAGATACGCAGTATTTT. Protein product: CASSPHQTDTQYF.

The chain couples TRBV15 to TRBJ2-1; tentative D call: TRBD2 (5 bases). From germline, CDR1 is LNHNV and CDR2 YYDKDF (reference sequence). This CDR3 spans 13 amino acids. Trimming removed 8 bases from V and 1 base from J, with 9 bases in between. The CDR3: CATRRDSYNEQFF. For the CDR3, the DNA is TGTGCCACCCGCCGGGATTCCTACAATGAGCAGTTCTTC.

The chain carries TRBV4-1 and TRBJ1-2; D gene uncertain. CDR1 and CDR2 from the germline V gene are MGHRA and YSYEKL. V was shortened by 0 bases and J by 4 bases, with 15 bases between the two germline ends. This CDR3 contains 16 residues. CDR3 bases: TGCGCCAGCAGCCAAGAGTCTGGAGGAGGAGGCTATGGCTACACCTTC. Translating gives CASSQESGGGGYGYTF.

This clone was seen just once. The CDR3 spells CASSFSLAGVGTQYF. The CDR3 DNA reads TGTGCCAGCAGCTTTTCCCTAGCGGGAGTGGGGACGCAGTATTTT. The V gene is TRBV7-2, the J gene TRBJ2-3, with 10 bases lining up with TRBD2. V shed 3 bases, J shed 9 bases, and the junction held 9 bases outside the gene matches. Germline V CDR1 and CDR2: SGHTA, FQGNSA. The CDR3 covers 15 residues.

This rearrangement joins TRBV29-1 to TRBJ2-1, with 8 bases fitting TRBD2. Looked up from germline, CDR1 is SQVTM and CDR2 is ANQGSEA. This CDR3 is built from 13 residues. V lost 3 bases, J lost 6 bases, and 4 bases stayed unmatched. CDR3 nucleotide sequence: TGCAGCGTTGATTCGGGAGGGGGCAATGAGCAGTTCTTC. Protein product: CSVDSGGGNEQFF.

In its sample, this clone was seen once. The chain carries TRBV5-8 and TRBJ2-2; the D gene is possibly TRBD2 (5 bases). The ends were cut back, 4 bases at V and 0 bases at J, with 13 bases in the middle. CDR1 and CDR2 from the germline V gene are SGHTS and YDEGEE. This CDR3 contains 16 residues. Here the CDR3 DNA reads TGTGCCAGCAGCACTAGGACCTTAGCGAACACCGGGGAGCTGTTTTTT. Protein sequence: CASSTRTLANTGELFF.

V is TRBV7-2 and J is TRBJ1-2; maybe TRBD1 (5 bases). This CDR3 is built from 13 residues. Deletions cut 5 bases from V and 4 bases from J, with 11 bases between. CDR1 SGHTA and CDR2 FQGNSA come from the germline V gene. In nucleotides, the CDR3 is TGTGCCAGCAGCCCCTCAGGGACCTATGGCTACACCTTC. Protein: CASSPSGTYGYTF.

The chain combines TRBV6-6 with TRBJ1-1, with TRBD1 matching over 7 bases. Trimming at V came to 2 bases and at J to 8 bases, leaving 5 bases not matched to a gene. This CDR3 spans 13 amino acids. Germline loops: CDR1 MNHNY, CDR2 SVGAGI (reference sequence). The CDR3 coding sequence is TGTGCCAGCAGTTACCCAGGACAGGCCGAAGCTTTCTTT. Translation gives CASSYPGQAEAFF.

The CDR3 loop reads CASSQTGRDYGYTF. As DNA, the CDR3 is TGTGCCAGCAGCCAGACTGGCAGGGACTATGGCTACACCTTC. V gene TRBV9 combines with J gene TRBJ1-2; TRBD1 might be the D (5 bases). The CDR3 loop spans 14 amino acids. V shed 4 bases and J shed 3 bases, with 13 bases lying between them. The germline V gene encodes CDR1 SGDLS and CDR2 YYNGEE.

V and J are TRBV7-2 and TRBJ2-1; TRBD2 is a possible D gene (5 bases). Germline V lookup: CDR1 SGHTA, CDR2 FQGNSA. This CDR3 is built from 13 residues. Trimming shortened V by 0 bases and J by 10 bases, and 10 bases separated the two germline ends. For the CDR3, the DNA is TGTGCCAGCAGCTTAGCGGGAGTATGGGAGCAGTTCTTC. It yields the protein CASSLAGVWEQFF.